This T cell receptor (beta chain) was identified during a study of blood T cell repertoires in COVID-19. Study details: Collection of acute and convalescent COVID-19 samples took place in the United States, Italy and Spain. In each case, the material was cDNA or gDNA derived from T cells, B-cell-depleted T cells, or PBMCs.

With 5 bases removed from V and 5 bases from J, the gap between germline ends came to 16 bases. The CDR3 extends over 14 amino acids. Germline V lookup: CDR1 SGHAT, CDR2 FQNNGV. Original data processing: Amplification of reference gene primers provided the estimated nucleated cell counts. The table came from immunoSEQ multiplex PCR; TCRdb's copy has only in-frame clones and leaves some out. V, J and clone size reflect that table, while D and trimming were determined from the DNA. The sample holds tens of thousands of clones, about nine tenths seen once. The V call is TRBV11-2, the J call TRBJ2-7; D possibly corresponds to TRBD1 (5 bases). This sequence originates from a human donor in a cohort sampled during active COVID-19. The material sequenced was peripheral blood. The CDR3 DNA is TGTGCCAGCAGCCTCCAGGGCCGGCTCCACGAGCAGTACTTC. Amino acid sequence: CASSLQGRLHEQYF.